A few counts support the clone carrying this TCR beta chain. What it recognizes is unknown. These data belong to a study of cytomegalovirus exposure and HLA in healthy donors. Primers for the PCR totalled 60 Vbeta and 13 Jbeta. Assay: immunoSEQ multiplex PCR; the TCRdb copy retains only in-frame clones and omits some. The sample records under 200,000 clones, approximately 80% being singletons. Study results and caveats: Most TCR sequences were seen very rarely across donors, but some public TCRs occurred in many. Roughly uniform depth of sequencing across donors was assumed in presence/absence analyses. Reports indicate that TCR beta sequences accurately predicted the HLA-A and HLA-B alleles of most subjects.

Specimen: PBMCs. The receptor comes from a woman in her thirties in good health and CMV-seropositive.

Here the CDR3 DNA reads TGCGCCAGCAGTCAAAACGACAGGGTAAGAAACACCATATATTTT. This sequence encodes CASSQNDRVRNTIYF. This chain connects TRBV23-1 to TRBJ1-3, with 7 bases lining up with TRBD1. TRBV23-1 is an ORF; its function is uncertain. This CDR3 region has 15 residues. V was pared by 2 bases and J by 5 bases, with 6 bases of the junction left unmatched.